This T cell receptor beta chain was captured in a study of T cells in Graves' hyperthyroidism and ophthalmopathy. Germline V gene lookup returns CDR1 DFQATT and CDR2 SNEGSKA (reference sequence). This CDR3 has 16 residues. The V gene end was trimmed by 0 bases and the J gene end by 9 bases; junction bases not matched to a gene: 11. From RNA transcripts, TCR beta CDR3 regions were amplified. HTBI primers were the set used in a first-round RT-PCR of the TCR CDR3. TCRdb fed the multiplex PCR reads into MiXCR, producing one record per CDR3 protein. The sample lists around 600,000 distinct CDR3 sequences, roughly 14% occurring once. With duration under 3 months, ophthalmopathy was active: Clinical Activity Score at least 3, NOSPECS at least 4. Diagnosing involved the use of clinical symptoms, serum thyroxine and TRAb, thyroid ultrasound and orbital computed tomography. PBMCs were sourced from more than 9 ml fresh peripheral blood.

Material: blood. The origin of this receptor is a woman aged 45-60 years with Graves' ophthalmopathy. The V call is TRBV20-1, the J call TRBJ2-4; 10 bases align to TRBD2. The CDR3 sequence: CSARDRASGSVIIQYF. CDR3 nucleotides: TGCAGTGCTAGAGATCGCGCTAGCGGGAGTGTGATCATTCAGTACTTC.